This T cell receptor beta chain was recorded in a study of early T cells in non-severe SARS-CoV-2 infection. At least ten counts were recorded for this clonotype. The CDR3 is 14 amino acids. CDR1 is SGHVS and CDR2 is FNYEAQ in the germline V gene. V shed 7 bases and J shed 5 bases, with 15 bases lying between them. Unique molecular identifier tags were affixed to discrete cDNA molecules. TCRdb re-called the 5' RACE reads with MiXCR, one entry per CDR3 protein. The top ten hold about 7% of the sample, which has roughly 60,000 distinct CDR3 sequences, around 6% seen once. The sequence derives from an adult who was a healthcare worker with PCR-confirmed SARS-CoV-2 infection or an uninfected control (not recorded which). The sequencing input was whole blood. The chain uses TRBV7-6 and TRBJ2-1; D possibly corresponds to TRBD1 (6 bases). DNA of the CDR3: TGTGCCAGCATACGAGACAGGCATAACAATGAGCAGTTCTTC. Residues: CASIRDRHNNEQFF.